These 15 T cell receptor beta chains were sequenced from one sample in a study of blood T cell repertoires in COVID-19. Only in-frame clones appear in the TCRdb table, and some are missing; sequencing was by immunoSEQ multiplex PCR. The sample holds more than 95,000 clones; roughly 84% are singletons and the top ten take 10% to 15%. Sequencing was done on a sample of peripheral blood. The receptors were sampled from a human donor in a cohort sampled during active or convalescent COVID-19.

CDR3 nucleotides: TGTGCCAGCAGCGTAGAGGCAGGTGTCTACGAGCAGTACTTC. This encodes CASSVEAGVYEQYF. The chain recombines TRBV9 with TRBJ2-7; no definite D call. Trimming left V 0 bases short and J 3 bases short, with 10 bases between. Germline loops: CDR1 SGDLS, CDR2 YYNGEE. The CDR3 extends over 14 amino acids.

The J gene is TRBJ2-5, the V gene TRBV11-3; TRBD1 aligns across 8 bases. V shed 5 bases and J 4 bases; nucleotides not matched to a gene: 12. The CDR3 spans 16 residues. The germline gives CDR1 SGHNT, CDR2 YENEEA. The CDR3 DNA follows: TGTGCCAGCAGCCCCCGACAGGGGAGTTTTACAGAGACCCAGTACTTC. As protein: CASSPRQGSFTETQYF.

In this sample, this clone turned up once. The V call is TRBV28, the J call TRBJ1-4, with D possibly being TRBD1 (5 bases). Germline loops: CDR1 MDHEN, CDR2 SYDVKM. V was clipped by 3 bases and J by 5 bases, with 16 bases between them. CDR3 length: 16 residues. The CDR3 here is CASSLAGLPGNEKLFF. The CDR3 DNA reads TGTGCCAGCAGTTTGGCCGGGCTCCCAGGGAATGAAAAACTGTTTTTT.

V usage is TRBV24-1 and J usage is TRBJ2-1; D might be TRBD2 (6 bases). Trimming pared 2 bases from V and 13 bases from J, leaving 11 bases between. The CDR3 runs 12 residues. From germline, CDR1 is KGHDR and CDR2 SFDVKD. This CDR3 reads CATSDWDFKQFF. CDR3 nucleotide sequence: TGTGCCACCAGTGATTGGGACTTCAAACAGTTCTTC.

The chain has TRBV9 and TRBJ2-2; 8 bases map to TRBD2. CDR3 length: 15 residues. Trimming cost V 3 bases and J 3 bases; bases outside gene matches: 4. Per germline, CDR1 SGDLS and CDR2 YYNGEE. The CDR3: CASSASGGDTGELFF. DNA of the CDR3: TGTGCCAGCAGCGCCAGCGGGGGCGACACCGGGGAGCTGTTTTTT.

The J gene is TRBJ1-4, the V gene TRBV28; D might be TRBD1 (6 bases). V gave up 7 bases and J gave up 5 bases, with 17 bases separating them. The CDR3 sequence is 15 residues long. CDR1 and CDR2 from the germline V gene are MDHEN and SYDVKM. In DNA form, the CDR3 reads TGTGCCAGCATTTCCCCCACAGGGCGCAATGAAAAACTGTTTTTT. It yields the protein CASISPTGRNEKLFF.

This clone was seen at least ten times. This rearrangement joins TRBV6-6 to TRBJ1-2; TRBD1 might be the D (6 bases). The CDR3 contains 14 residues. V was cut by 8 bases and J by 0 bases, with 13 bases left in between. CDR1 is MNHNY, CDR2 SVGAGI, per germline (reference sequence). The DNA of the CDR3 is TGTGCCAGCGGTGGAGACAGGACTAACTATGGCTACACCTTC. Protein sequence: CASGGDRTNYGYTF.

The chain employs TRBV24-1 and TRBJ1-2; 9 bases align to TRBD1. Germline lookup yields CDR1 KGHDR and CDR2 SFDVKD. The CDR3 sequence is 13 residues long. Germline trimming cut 7 bases from V and 8 bases from J; bases unmatched to any gene: 7. The CDR3 DNA reads TGTGCCACCAGCCTACGGACAGGGGCCGGCTACACCTTC. It encodes CATSLRTGAGYTF.

The chain joins TRBV29-1 to TRBJ2-7; TRBD1 agrees at 9 bases. Germline V gene sequence: CDR1 SQVTM, CDR2 ANQGSEA. The V segment lost 6 bases and the J segment 5 bases; nucleotides outside the gene matches: 14. This CDR3 is built from 15 residues. CDR3 amino acids: CSVTPPGQGQNEQYF. The DNA for the CDR3 is TGCAGCGTCACCCCCCCGGGACAGGGCCAAAACGAGCAGTACTTC.

Comments on this clone: A junction boundary mismatches the germline segment, possibly from a read error. V and J are TRBV2 and TRBJ1-2; 7 nucleotides agree with TRBD1. In germline, CDR1 is SNHLY, CDR2 FYNNEI. The length of the CDR3 is 14 residues. The CDR3 loop reads CVSNGQARVTGYTF. The DNA of the CDR3 is TGTGTCAGCAATGGACAGGCAAGAGTAACTGGCTACACCTTC. The full variable domain, completed using reference TRBV2 and TRBJ1-2, is EPEVTQTPSHQVTQMGQEVILRCVPISNHLYFYWYRQILGQKVEFLVSFYNNEISEKSEIFDDQFSVERPDGSNFTLKIRSTKLEDSAMYFCVSNGQARVTGYTFGSGTRLTVV.

The J gene is TRBJ1-2, the V gene TRBV19; 9 bases are a match to TRBD1. CDR3 length equals 12 residues. The germline V gene encodes CDR1 LNHDA and CDR2 SQIVND (reference sequence). J lost 2 bases, V lost 11 bases, and 3 bases had no gene match. The CDR3 DNA sequence: TGTGCCGTGGGACAGGGAAACTATGGCTACACCTTC. Amino acids: CAVGQGNYGYTF.

The rearrangement joins TRBV18 to TRBJ1-1; TRBD1 might be the D (6 bases). Germline V gene lookup returns CDR1 KGHSH and CDR2 LQKENI. V was shortened by 1 base and J by 3 bases, with 15 bases between the two germline ends. The CDR3 extends over 16 amino acids. The CDR3 DNA sequence: TGTGCCAGCTCACCACTAGGGCAGGGGTTAGACACTGAAGCTTTCTTT. Encoded protein: CASSPLGQGLDTEAFF.

This chain links TRBV5-1 with TRBJ2-7; 7 nucleotides match TRBD1. This CDR3 comprises 15 residues. The V gene's germline CDR1 is SGHRS and CDR2 YFSETQ. The V segment lost 1 base and the J segment 5 bases; nucleotides outside the gene matches: 9. The CDR3 region is CASSLNRQGRNEQYF. Here the CDR3 DNA reads TGCGCCAGCAGCTTGAATCGACAGGGAAGGAACGAGCAGTACTTC.

The chain employs TRBV3-1 (or the pseudogene TRBV3-2) and TRBJ1-4; no clear D gene. V gave up 0 bases and J gave up 2 bases, with 10 bases separating them. The CDR3 totals 16 residues. CDR1 is LGHDT and CDR2 is YNNKEL in the germline V gene (reference sequence). The CDR3 protein is CASSQDLQATNEKLFF. The CDR3 nucleotides are TGTGCCAGCAGCCAAGATTTGCAGGCTACTAATGAAAAACTGTTTTTT.

This sequence joins TRBV2 and TRBJ1-1, with no clear D. CDR3 size: 15 residues. Deletions cut 0 bases from V and 5 bases from J, with 13 bases between. CDR1 is SNHLY, CDR2 FYNNEI, per germline. CDR3 in DNA: TGTGCCAGCAGTGAAGCGTATTATGAGGAGACTGAAGCTTTCTTT. This codes for CASSEAYYEETEAFF.